Shown below are 21 T cell receptor beta chains from a single sample sequenced in a study of metastatic and nonmetastatic thyroid tumors. MiXCR was used by TCRdb to re-call the PCR reads. The data show 35,000 to 50,000 clones, approximately 20% seen once. Patients were all untreated before their thyroid surgery. The sequenced material came from blood. The receptors stem from a female donor with papillary thyroid cancer or a benign thyroid nodule (not recorded which). Some clones in this sample may be carry-over from other donors' samples.

This clone came up a few times. At one of its ends the junction is not consistent with the germline gene, which may arise from a read error. This specimen includes other DNA sequences encoding the same CDR3. CDR3 amino acids: CASSSDRGNYGYTF. CDR3 DNA sequence: TGTGCTAGCAGCTCCGACAGGGGTAACTATGGCTACACCTTC. The gene calls are TRBV5-6 and TRBJ1-2, with TRBD1 matching 8 bases. This CDR3 contains 14 residues. Germline values: CDR1 SGHDT, CDR2 YYEEEE.

This clone was detected ten times or more. The chain combines TRBV4-2 with TRBJ1-5; D unresolved. Germline V gene data show CDR1 as LGHNA and CDR2 as YNFKEQ. CDR3 size: 14 residues. The germline V and J ends were trimmed by 0 bases and 7 bases, with 10 bases remaining between them. CDR3 sequence reads: CASSQDQLRQPQHF. The CDR3 nucleotides are TGTGCCAGCAGCCAAGATCAACTGAGGCAGCCCCAGCATTTT.

Many counts were recorded for this clone. The rearrangement uses TRBV12-3 or TRBV12-4 and TRBJ2-3; D gene ambiguous. V lost 3 bases to trimming and J lost 4 bases, with 5 bases between them. The CDR3 extends over 12 amino acids. The CDR3 DNA reads as TGTGCCAGCAGTTTGGTTGCAGATACGCAGTATTTT. It is translated as CASSLVADTQYF.

This clone has more than one count but fewer than ten. V gene TRBV5-4 combines with J gene TRBJ2-1; 12 nucleotides align to TRBD2. Germline lookup yields CDR1 SGHNT and CDR2 YYREEE (reference sequence). The trim removed 0 bases at V and 5 bases at J, leaving 3 bases unmatched. The CDR3 length is 16 residues. CDR3 sequence reads: CASSLGTSGVDNEQFF. CDR3 in DNA: TGTGCCAGCAGCTTGGGGACTAGCGGGGTCGACAATGAGCAGTTCTTC.

This chain joins TRBV20-1 and TRBJ1-1; TRBD1 matches at 8 bases. The V gene end was trimmed by 0 bases and the J gene end by 3 bases; junction bases not matched to a gene: 9. CDR1 and CDR2 from the germline V gene are DFQATT and SNEGSKA (reference sequence). This CDR3 spans 16 amino acids. CDR3 sequence: CSAREQSQTGDTEAFF. CDR3 coding DNA: TGCAGTGCTAGAGAGCAGTCGCAGACAGGGGACACTGAAGCTTTCTTT.

This clone occurred many times. The V call is TRBV6-2 or TRBV6-3, the J call TRBJ1-1; no clear D gene. Germline CDR1 MNHEY, CDR2 SVGEGT. The CDR3 runs to 15 residues. V lost 6 bases, J lost 1 base, and 15 bases lay in between. The CDR3 sequence: CASRYRLDANTEAFF. In DNA form, the CDR3 reads TGTGCCAGCAGATATCGTTTGGACGCGAACACTGAAGCTTTCTTT.

This clone came up many times. This chain links TRBV6-2 or TRBV6-3 with TRBJ2-7; D possibly corresponds to TRBD1 (5 bases). CDR3 length: 15 residues. CDR1 is MNHEY and CDR2 is SVGEGT in the germline V gene. V gave up 0 bases and J gave up 0 bases, with 9 bases separating them. The CDR3 here is CASSYSGQGSYEQYF. CDR3 bases: TGTGCCAGCAGTTACTCGGGGCAAGGCTCCTACGAGCAGTACTTC.

This clone was observed a handful of times. The chain carries TRBV11-3 and TRBJ1-1; possible D gene TRBD1, 6 bases. V was shortened by 8 bases and J by 6 bases, with 22 bases between the two germline ends. CDR1 is SGHNT and CDR2 is YENEEA in the germline V gene. The CDR3 has 15 residues. The CDR3 DNA follows: TGTGCCAGCTCCCAGGGGACGGACATGGGGGCTGAAGCTTTCTTT. It encodes CASSQGTDMGAEAFF.

This clone was seen repeatedly, ten times or more. The chain carries TRBV11-2 and TRBJ2-7; maybe TRBD1 (6 bases). The CDR3 covers 14 residues. Trimming took off 5 bases at V and 0 bases at J, with 11 bases between the two ends. Per germline, CDR1 SGHAT and CDR2 FQNNGV. Here the CDR3 DNA reads TGTGCCAGCAGCCCGACGGACAGCTCCTACGAGCAGTACTTC. Translating gives CASSPTDSSYEQYF.

By sample share, this clone is medium-sized. This rearrangement joins TRBV27 to TRBJ2-7, with TRBD1 matching over 10 bases. Germline CDR1 MNHEY, CDR2 SMNVEV (reference sequence). The CDR3 is 15 residues long. Trimming removed 4 bases from V and 2 bases from J; junction bases left unmatched: 5. The DNA of the CDR3 is TGTGCCAGCAGTTCCGCGGGACAGGGGACCTACGAGCAGTACTTC. This codes for CASSSAGQGTYEQYF.

In this sample, this clone turned up a few times. One end of the junction varies from germline; a read error may be responsible. The chain has TRBV6-1 and TRBJ2-7; possible D gene TRBD1, 5 bases. This CDR3 contains 11 residues. Germline CDR1 and CDR2: MNHNS and SASEGT. The CDR3 coding sequence is TGTGTCAGCACAGGTGGCCACGAGCAGTACTTC. Translating it yields CVSTGGHEQYF.

This clone is categorized as medium-sized. The genes are TRBV28 and TRBJ2-7; TRBD2 matches at 10 bases. The CDR3 runs to 14 residues. Germline V gives CDR1 MDHEN, CDR2 SYDVKM. The J segment lost 4 bases and the V segment lost 5 bases, leaving 5 bases of the junction unmatched. CDR3 in DNA: TGTGCCAGCAGTACTAGCGGGACCCCTTACGAGCAGTACTTC. It is translated as CASSTSGTPYEQYF. The full variable domain, rest sourced from reference TRBV28 and TRBJ2-7, is DVKVTQSSRYLVKRTGEKVFLECVQDMDHENMFWYRQDPGLGLRLIYFSYDVKMKEKGDIPEGYSVSREKKERFSLILESASTNQTSMYLCASSTSGTPYEQYFGPGTRLTVT.

The chain recombines TRBV20-1 with TRBJ2-3; D could derive from TRBD1 or TRBD2 (6 bases each). V lost 6 bases, J lost 2 bases, and 21 bases lay in between. The germline V gene encodes CDR1 DFQATT and CDR2 SNEGSKA (reference sequence). The CDR3 runs to 16 residues. The CDR3, as DNA: TGCAGTGCCAGATCCCCGATAGGGGGGACCACAGATACGCAGTATTTT. Protein sequence: CSARSPIGGTTDTQYF.

For this clone: Just one base apart from a much larger clone, this may be a read error. Other DNA variants within this sample encode the same CDR3. The rearrangement links TRBV29-1 to TRBJ1-2; 8 bases align to TRBD1. The length of the CDR3 is 14 residues. The germline CDR1 and CDR2 sequences are SQVTM and ANQGSEA. The DNA of the CDR3 is TGCAGTGTTGAACGACAGGGGAAGAACTATGGCTACACCTTC. Translation gives CSVERQGKNYGYTF.

To note about this clone: Additional DNA sequences in this sample encode the identical CDR3. CDR3 in DNA: TGTGCCAGCAGTGACTCGGGACAGCGAGAAGAGACCCAGTACTTC. Amino acid sequence: CASSDSGQREETQYF. This chain joins TRBV12-3 or TRBV12-4 and TRBJ2-5; 7 bases map to TRBD1. The J segment lost 3 bases and the V segment lost 5 bases, leaving 9 bases of the junction unmatched. The CDR3 runs to 15 residues.

To note about this clone: Given a much more abundant clone one base away, this may be a read error. CDR3 DNA sequence: TGTGCCAGCAGCTTAGTACAGCGTTGGTGGACCCAGTACTTC. Residues: CASSLVQRWWTQYF. The chain combines TRBV7-2 with TRBJ2-5; D remains ambiguous. CDR3 length: 14 residues. V dropped 1 base and J dropped 7 bases, with 13 bases sitting between them. Germline V gene sequence: CDR1 SGHTA, CDR2 FQGNSA.

Comments on this clone: Just one base apart from a much larger clone, this may be a read error. Within the sample, other DNA sequences also encode this same CDR3. The chain carries TRBV2 and TRBJ2-2; TRBD1 matches 7 bases. Germline CDR1 reads SNHLY; CDR2 reads FYNNEI. Trimming at V came to 7 bases and at J to 4 bases, leaving 6 bases not matched to a gene. This CDR3 is built from 14 residues. CDR3 nucleotides: TGTGCCAGCAAGCGTACAGGGGTCACCGGGGAGCTGTTTTTT. It translates to CASKRTGVTGELFF.

In its sample, this clone was seen many times. The chain combines TRBV7-9 with TRBJ1-1; perhaps TRBD1 as D (6 bases). Germline CDR1 SEHNR, CDR2 FQNEAQ (reference sequence). The V end was cut by 5 bases, the J end by 6 bases, with 10 bases between. The CDR3 contains 12 residues. CDR3 loop: CASSRGGAEAFF. Written as DNA, the CDR3 is TGTGCCAGCAGCAGAGGGGGTGCTGAAGCTTTCTTT.

This clone was detected ten times or more. The V and J genes are TRBV6-1 and TRBJ1-5; D gene ambiguous. This CDR3 is 13 amino acids long. Trimming took off 7 bases at V and 1 base at J, with 8 bases between the two ends. Looked up from germline, CDR1 is MNHNS and CDR2 is SASEGT. CDR3 sequence reads: CASNLRSNQPQHF. Written as DNA, the CDR3 is TGTGCCAGCAACCTGCGGAGCAATCAGCCCCAGCATTTT.

V is TRBV28 and J is TRBJ1-4; D is undetermined. Germline-derived CDR1 and CDR2 are MDHEN and SYDVKM. The V gene lost 7 bases and the J gene lost 5 bases, with 11 bases spanning the gap. The CDR3 has 13 amino acids. The CDR3 sequence is CASIGQTNEKLFF. CDR3 DNA sequence: TGTGCCAGCATTGGGCAGACCAATGAAAAACTGTTTTTT.

This clone was detected ten times or more. This rearrangement joins TRBV7-9 to TRBJ2-3; D remains unclear. In germline, CDR1 is SEHNR, CDR2 FQNEAQ (reference sequence). V gave up 5 bases and J gave up 4 bases, with 13 bases separating them. This CDR3 region has 14 residues. CDR3 sequence: CASSRNLDPDTQYF. The CDR3 region has the DNA TGTGCCAGCAGCCGAAACCTTGATCCAGATACGCAGTATTTT.